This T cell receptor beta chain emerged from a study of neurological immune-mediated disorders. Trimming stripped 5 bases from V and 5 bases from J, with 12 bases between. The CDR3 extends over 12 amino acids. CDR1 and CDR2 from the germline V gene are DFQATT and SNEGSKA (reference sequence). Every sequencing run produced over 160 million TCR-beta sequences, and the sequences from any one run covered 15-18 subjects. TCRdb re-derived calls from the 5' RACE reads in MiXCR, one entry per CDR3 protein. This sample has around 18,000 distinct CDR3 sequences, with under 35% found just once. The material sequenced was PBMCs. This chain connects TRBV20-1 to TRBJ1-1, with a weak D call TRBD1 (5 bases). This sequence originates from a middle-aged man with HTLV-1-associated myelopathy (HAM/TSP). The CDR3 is CSARSTATEAFF. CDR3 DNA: TGCAGTGCTCGATCGACAGCAACTGAAGCTTTCTTT.